The 30 T cell receptor beta chains in this list originate from one sample, sequenced in a study of molecular identifiers for immune sequencing clone quantification (dated by TCRdb to the late 2010s). Library preparation was by PCR. Data came from a NextSeq 500. In TCRdb, the public reads were trimmed at Q25 with fastp and aligned with MiXCR, with productive beta chains retained. Under each unique CDR3 protein, matching rows form one entry showing the most common genes and DNA. The sample table holds about 510,000 distinct CDR3 sequences, of which about 26% were seen once. The top ten clones comprise approximately 0.8% of the sample. Sequencing was performed on naive CD8+ T cells from blood, with Jurkat cell RNA spiked in. Taken with the paper, the label for cell subset or site translates to: FACS-sorted CD8+CD4-CCR7+CD45RA+ naive T cells. The receptors originated from a human donor in good health. Some libraries in this study had Jurkat cell RNA spiked in.

The chain combines TRBV12-3 or TRBV12-4 with TRBJ2-5, with 9 positions matching TRBD2. With V trimmed by 2 bases and J by 12 bases, 10 bases remained unmatched. The CDR3 runs 14 residues. CDR3 loop: CASSLSASGEREYF. The CDR3 nucleotides read TGTGCCAGCAGTTTATCGGCTAGCGGGGAGCGGGAGTACTTC.

This clonotype came up many times. The chain couples TRBV19 to TRBJ1-5; unclear D gene. Germline V gene data show CDR1 as LNHDA and CDR2 as SQIVND (reference sequence). CDR3 size: 13 residues. V was clipped by 3 bases and J by 6 bases, with 9 bases between them. The CDR3 bases are TGTGCCAGTAGTATTGGTTGGGGTCAGCCCCAGCATTTT. Encoded protein: CASSIGWGQPQHF.

As for this clonotype: The conserved phenylalanine or tryptophan is not found at the CDR3 terminus, so this likely reflects a read error. This rearrangement joins TRBV6-2 or TRBV6-3 to TRBJ1-1; D gene unclear. V was shortened by 7 bases and J by 2 bases, with 17 bases between the two germline ends. Germline CDR1 and CDR2: MNHEY and SVGEGT. The CDR3 is made up of 15 amino acids. The CDR3 protein is CASTLRGGYNTEAFL. CDR3 coding DNA: TGTGCCAGCACCTTACGCGGCGGGTACAACACTGAAGCTTTCCTT.

This clonotype has just a few counts. The genes are TRBV3-2 and TRBJ1-1; whether TRBD1, the table's D call, matches the DNA was not checked. TRBV3-2 is an annotated pseudogene. CDR3 length equals 14 residues. The CDR3 nucleotides read TGTGCCAGCAGCCAAACCCCCACCAACACTGAAGCTTTCTTT. It yields the protein CASSQTPTNTEAFF.

The gene calls are TRBV7-9 and TRBJ1-1; 8 positions match TRBD1. The CDR3 consists of 14 residues. Looked up from germline, CDR1 is SEHNR and CDR2 is FQNEAQ (reference sequence). Trimming at V came to 1 base and at J to 7 bases, leaving 5 bases not matched to a gene. The CDR3 sequence: CASSLVRDRNEAFF. CDR3 bases: TGTGCCAGCAGCTTAGTGAGGGACAGGAATGAAGCTTTCTTT.

The chain has TRBV19 and TRBJ1-4; D is unclear. V gave up 6 bases and J gave up 10 bases, with 6 bases separating them. CDR3 length: 10 amino acids. Germline V gene sequence: CDR1 LNHDA, CDR2 SQIVND (reference sequence). CDR3 bases: TGTGCCAGTAGAGGAGGAAAACTGTTTTTT. This translates into CASRGGKLFF.

Note on this clonotype: At one end, the junction sequence differs from germline, possibly due to a read error. J is TRBJ1-2 and V is TRBV4-2; D gene unclear. CDR1 LGHNA and CDR2 YNFKEQ come from the germline V gene. CDR3 length equals 15 residues. DNA of the CDR3: TGTGCCAGCAGCCAAGAGTTAACCCCCGGCGCTGGCTACCCCTTC. Translating it yields CASSQELTPGAGYPF.

This clonotype has only a few counts. The DNA for the CDR3 is TGTGCCAGCGCGCGAACGACAGGCCTCACAGATACGCAGTATTTT. The encoded protein is CASARTTGLTDTQYF. The chain links TRBV18 to TRBJ2-3, with a possible D match to TRBD1 (6 bases). V lost 8 bases and J lost 2, with 17 bases in between. The CDR3 has 15 residues. CDR1 is KGHSH, CDR2 LQKENI, per germline.

This clonotype was seen repeatedly, ten times or more. This sequence joins TRBV5-1 and TRBJ2-5; D possibly corresponds to TRBD2 (5 bases). This CDR3 comprises 15 residues. With 0 bases removed from V and 4 bases from J, the gap between germline ends came to 13 bases. Germline V gives CDR1 SGHRS, CDR2 YFSETQ. This CDR3 is CASSLDLTTPETQYF. As DNA, the CDR3 is TGCGCCAGCAGCTTGGACCTGACTACCCCAGAGACCCAGTACTTC.

This clonotype was seen ten or more times. The rearrangement uses TRBV28 and TRBJ2-3, with D possibly matching TRBD2 (6 bases). V lost 6 bases to trimming and J lost 1 base, with 17 bases between them. Looked up from germline, CDR1 is MDHEN and CDR2 is SYDVKM. The CDR3 sequence is 16 residues long. The CDR3, as DNA: TGTGCCAGCAGCCACCCTCCCCGGAGGGGCACAGATACGCAGTATTTT. It is translated as CASSHPPRRGTDTQYF.

This clonotype came up a few times. This rearrangement joins TRBV4-3 to TRBJ1-2; D is possibly TRBD1 (5 bases). This CDR3 spans 14 amino acids. From germline, CDR1 is LGHNA and CDR2 YSLEER. The V end was cut by 1 base, the J end by 6 bases, with 12 bases between. In DNA, the CDR3 is TGCGCCAGCAGCCAAGCTACAGGATTTAATGGCTACACCTTC. This gives the protein CASSQATGFNGYTF.

Points on this clonotype: A clone one base away is much larger, so this may be a read error. The rearrangement links TRBV7-9 to TRBJ1-1; D not certain. The ends were cut back, 2 bases at V and 6 bases at J, with 7 bases in the middle. The CDR3 is 12 residues long. Germline V gives CDR1 SEHNR, CDR2 FQNEAQ (reference sequence). The CDR3 reads CASSLLSAEAFF. Written as DNA, the CDR3 is TGTGCCAGCAGCTTACTATCCGCTGAAGCTTTCTTT.

This clonotype was picked up a small number of times. This sequence joins TRBV19 and TRBJ2-1; a weak D match, TRBD1 (6 bases). The CDR3 extends over 15 amino acids. CDR1 and CDR2 from the germline V gene are LNHDA and SQIVND (reference sequence). The ends were cut back, 3 bases at V and 4 bases at J, with 13 bases in the middle. CDR3 in amino acids: CASSITGTLYNEQFF. The CDR3 region has the DNA TGTGCCAGTAGTATCACCGGGACATTGTACAATGAGCAGTTCTTC.

Many counts were recorded for this clonotype. This sequence joins TRBV9 and TRBJ2-2; 10 bases fit TRBD1. This CDR3 has 16 residues. Germline lookup yields CDR1 SGDLS and CDR2 YYNGEE. V dropped 2 bases and J dropped 2; count of bases not matched to a gene: 3. The CDR3 DNA follows: TGTGCCAGCAGCGTTGGGGACAGGGGCAACACCGGGGAGCTGTTTTTT. Translation gives CASSVGDRGNTGELFF.

This clonotype was picked up a small number of times. The chain employs TRBV28 and TRBJ2-3; 8 positions agree with TRBD1. Germline CDR1 MDHEN, CDR2 SYDVKM. The V and J ends lost 8 bases and 3 bases, in that order; junction bases with no gene match: 7. The CDR3 length is 14 residues. CDR3 residues: CASGYRGETDTQYF. The CDR3 bases are TGTGCCAGCGGCTACAGGGGGGAAACAGATACGCAGTATTTT.

A few counts support this clonotype. V gene TRBV11-1 combines with J gene TRBJ2-7; 11 bases are shared with TRBD2. This CDR3 contains 14 residues. In germline, CDR1 is SGHAT, CDR2 FQDESV (reference sequence). With V trimmed by 5 bases and J by 4 bases, 4 bases remained unmatched. CDR3 sequence (DNA): TGTGCCAGCAGCGCCACTAGCGGGAGTTACGAGCAGTACTTC. Its protein product is CASSATSGSYEQYF.

This chain connects TRBV10-3 to TRBJ2-5, with D perhaps matching TRBD1 (6 bases). The V gene lost 2 bases and the J gene lost 2 bases, with 9 bases spanning the gap. Germline V gives CDR1 ENHRY, CDR2 SYGVKD. The CDR3 runs to 14 residues. DNA of the CDR3: TGTGCCATCAGTGAGAGGGGGAAACAAGAGACCCAGTACTTC. The encoded protein is CAISERGKQETQYF.

The chain uses TRBV27 and TRBJ2-7; TRBD1 aligns across 7 bases. Germline V gene sequence: CDR1 MNHEY, CDR2 SMNVEV (reference sequence). Losses at the gene ends were 3 bases for V and 1 base for J; bases not matched to a gene: 9. This CDR3 is 16 amino acids long. For the CDR3, the DNA is TGTGCCAGCAGTTTTACGGGACAGCTTCGATCCTACGAGCAGTACTTC. It codes for CASSFTGQLRSYEQYF.

This clonotype has at least ten counts. V gene TRBV7-9 combines with J gene TRBJ2-5, with 9 bases matching TRBD2. Germline V CDR1 and CDR2: SEHNR, FQNEAQ (reference sequence). Germline trimming cut 3 bases from V and 5 bases from J; bases unmatched to any gene: 13. The CDR3 has 17 amino acids. CDR3 region: CASSFPQGLAWDETQYF. The DNA for the CDR3 is TGTGCCAGCAGCTTTCCCCAGGGACTAGCCTGGGATGAGACCCAGTACTTC.

This clonotype has at least ten counts. The rearrangement joins TRBV29-1 to TRBJ2-2, with unresolved D. The CDR3 has 14 amino acids. Trimming left V 1 base short and J 1 base short, with 7 bases between. Germline CDR1 SQVTM, CDR2 ANQGSEA. In nucleotides, the CDR3 is TGCAGCGTTGAAGGGGCTGAGAACACCGGGGAGCTGTTTTTT. Residues: CSVEGAENTGELFF.

This clonotype was seen many times. This chain uses TRBV7-9 with TRBJ1-1; no reliable D call. The ends were cut back, 4 bases at V and 4 bases at J, with 7 bases in the middle. CDR3 length: 12 residues. Germline V gives CDR1 SEHNR, CDR2 FQNEAQ (reference sequence). CDR3 sequence reads: CASSWAGTEAFF. CDR3 coding DNA: TGTGCCAGCAGCTGGGCGGGCACTGAAGCTTTCTTT. The variable domain in full, with the rest retrieved from reference TRBV7-9 and TRBJ1-1, is DTGVSQNPRHKITKRGQNVTFRCDPISEHNRLYWYRQTLGQGPEFLTYFQNEAQLEKSRLLSDRFSAERPKGSFSTLEIQRTEQGDSAMYLCASSWAGTEAFFGQGTRLTVV.

This clonotype was detected only a few times. This chain joins TRBV30 and TRBJ2-7, with 9 positions matching TRBD1. This CDR3 has 13 amino acids. Germline V lookup: CDR1 GTSNPN, CDR2 SVGIG (reference sequence). V gave up 0 bases and J gave up 5 bases; unmatched junction bases: 2. CDR3 sequence reads: CAWSVRTGDEQYF. DNA for the CDR3: TGTGCCTGGAGTGTACGGACAGGGGACGAGCAGTACTTC.

This clonotype has more than one count but fewer than ten. This chain joins TRBV4-3 and TRBJ1-1, with 12 bases matching TRBD1. In germline, CDR1 is LGHNA, CDR2 YSLEER. This CDR3 contains 16 residues. The V gene end was trimmed by 0 bases and the J gene end by 6 bases; junction bases not matched to a gene: 5. The CDR3 sequence is CASSQDLGQGAAEAFF. CDR3 bases: TGCGCCAGCAGCCAAGATTTGGGACAGGGGGCGGCTGAAGCTTTCTTT.

This chain links TRBV11-2 with TRBJ2-1; D not resolved. V shed 2 bases and J shed 7 bases, with 9 bases lying between them. Germline assignment: CDR1 SGHAT and CDR2 FQNNGV. The CDR3 has 13 amino acids. In nucleotides, the CDR3 is TGTGCCAGCAGCTTATATAGCTGTAATGAGCAGTTCTTC. Encoded protein: CASSLYSCNEQFF.

This clonotype was detected only a few times. The chain carries TRBV19 and TRBJ1-1; no clear D. With 5 bases removed from V and 0 bases from J, the gap between germline ends came to 16 bases. This CDR3 contains 16 residues. Germline-derived CDR1 and CDR2 are LNHDA and SQIVND (reference sequence). The CDR3, as DNA: TGTGCCAGTAGTTTAGGGCGACACCAAATGAACACTGAAGCTTTCTTT. Its protein product is CASSLGRHQMNTEAFF.

The rearrangement links TRBV6-1 to TRBJ2-7; D gene ambiguous. V shed 2 bases and J shed 2 bases, with 13 bases lying between them. Germline V CDR1 and CDR2: MNHNS, SASEGT. The CDR3 extends over 15 amino acids. The chain's CDR3 is CASSELPGRPYEQYF. CDR3 sequence (DNA): TGTGCCAGCAGTGAACTACCGGGCAGACCCTACGAGCAGTACTTC.

For this clonotype: One end of the junction fails to match germline, which may point to a read error. This chain joins TRBV12-3 or TRBV12-4 and TRBJ2-5; possible D gene TRBD1, 6 bases. CDR3 length: 14 residues. The CDR3 is CAGSQTGTPETQYF. The CDR3 bases are TGTGCCGGCAGCCAGACCGGGACACCAGAGACCCAGTACTTC.

This clonotype has a handful of counts. The rearrangement joins TRBV30 to TRBJ2-7, with 10 positions matching TRBD1. With V trimmed by 1 base and J by 6 bases, 3 bases remained unmatched. The V gene's germline CDR1 is GTSNPN and CDR2 SVGIG (reference sequence). The CDR3 contains 13 residues. CDR3 loop: CAWSAGTGVEQYF. The CDR3 bases are TGTGCCTGGAGTGCCGGGACAGGGGTCGAGCAGTACTTC.

The sample holds many counts of this clonotype. V is TRBV7-9 and J is TRBJ1-2, with D unclear. V was trimmed by 2 bases and J by 6 bases, leaving 13 bases between them. This CDR3 contains 14 residues. In germline, CDR1 is SEHNR, CDR2 FQNEAQ (reference sequence). CDR3 protein: CASSLKAGTDGYTF. The CDR3 DNA sequence: TGTGCCAGCAGCTTAAAGGCCGGTACGGATGGCTACACCTTC.

This clonotype was recorded a few times. The chain recombines TRBV27 with TRBJ2-7; D is unclear. V lost 3 bases and J lost 5, with 11 bases in between. Germline V gene lookup returns CDR1 MNHEY and CDR2 SMNVEV (reference sequence). The CDR3 has 13 residues. The CDR3 is CASSFSQRNEQYF. CDR3 bases: TGTGCCAGCAGTTTTTCACAGAGGAACGAGCAGTACTTC.